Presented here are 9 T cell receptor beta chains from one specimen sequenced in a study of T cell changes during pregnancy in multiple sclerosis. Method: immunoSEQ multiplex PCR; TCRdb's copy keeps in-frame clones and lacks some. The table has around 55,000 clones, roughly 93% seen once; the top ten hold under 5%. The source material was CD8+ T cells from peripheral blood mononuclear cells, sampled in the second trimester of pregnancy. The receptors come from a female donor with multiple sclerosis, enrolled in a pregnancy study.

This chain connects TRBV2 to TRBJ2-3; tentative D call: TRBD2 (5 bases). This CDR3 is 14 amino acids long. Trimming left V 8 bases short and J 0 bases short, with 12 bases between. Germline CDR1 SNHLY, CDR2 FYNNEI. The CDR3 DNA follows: TGTGCCAGCCTGAGCGGCTCTAGCACAGATACGCAGTATTTT. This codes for CASLSGSSTDTQYF.

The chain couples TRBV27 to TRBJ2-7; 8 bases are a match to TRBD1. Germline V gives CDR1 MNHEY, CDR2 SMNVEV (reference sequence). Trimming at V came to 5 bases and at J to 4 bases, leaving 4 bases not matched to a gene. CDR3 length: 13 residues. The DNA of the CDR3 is TGTGCCAGCAGTAACAACAGGGGGTACGAGCAGTACTTC. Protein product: CASSNNRGYEQYF.

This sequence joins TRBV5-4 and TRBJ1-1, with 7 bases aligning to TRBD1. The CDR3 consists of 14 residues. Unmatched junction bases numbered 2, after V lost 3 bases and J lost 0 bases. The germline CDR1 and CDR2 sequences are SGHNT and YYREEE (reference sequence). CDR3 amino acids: CASSWDRVNTEAFF. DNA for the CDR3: TGTGCCAGCAGCTGGGACAGAGTGAACACTGAAGCTTTCTTT.

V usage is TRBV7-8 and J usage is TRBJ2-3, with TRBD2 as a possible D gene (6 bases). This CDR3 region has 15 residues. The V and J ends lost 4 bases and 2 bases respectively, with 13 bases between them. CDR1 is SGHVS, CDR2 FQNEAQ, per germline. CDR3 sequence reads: CASSSSWGLTDTQYF. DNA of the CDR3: TGTGCCAGCAGCTCAAGTTGGGGACTCACAGATACGCAGTATTTT.

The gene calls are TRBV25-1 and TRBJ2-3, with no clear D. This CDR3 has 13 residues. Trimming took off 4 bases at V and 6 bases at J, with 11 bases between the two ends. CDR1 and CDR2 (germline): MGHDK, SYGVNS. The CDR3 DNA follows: TGTGCCAGCAGTGGGTCCCCTCAGGATACGCAGTATTTT. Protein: CASSGSPQDTQYF.

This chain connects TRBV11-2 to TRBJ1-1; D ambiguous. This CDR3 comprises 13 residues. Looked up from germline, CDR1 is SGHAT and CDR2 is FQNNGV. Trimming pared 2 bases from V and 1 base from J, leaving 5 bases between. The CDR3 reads CASSLNGNTEAFF. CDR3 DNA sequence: TGTGCCAGCAGCTTAAACGGGAACACTGAAGCTTTCTTT.

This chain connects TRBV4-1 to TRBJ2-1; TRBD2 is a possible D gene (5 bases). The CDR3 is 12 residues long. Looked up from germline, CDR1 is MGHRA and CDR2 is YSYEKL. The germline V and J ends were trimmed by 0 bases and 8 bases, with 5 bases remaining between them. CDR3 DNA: TGCGCCAGCAGCCAAGAGAGGGATGAGCAGTTCTTC. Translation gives CASSQERDEQFF.

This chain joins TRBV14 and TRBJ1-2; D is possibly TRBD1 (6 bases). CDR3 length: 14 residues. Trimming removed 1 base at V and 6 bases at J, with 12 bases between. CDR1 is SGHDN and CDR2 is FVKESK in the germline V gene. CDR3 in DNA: TGTGCCAGCAGCCAAGGGACAGCCCTCCATGGCTACACCTTC. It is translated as CASSQGTALHGYTF.

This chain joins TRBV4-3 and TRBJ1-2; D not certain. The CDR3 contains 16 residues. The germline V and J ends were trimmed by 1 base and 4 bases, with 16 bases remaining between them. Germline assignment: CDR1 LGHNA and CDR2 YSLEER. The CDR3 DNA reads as TGCGCCAGCAGCCAAGTGGTTGGAGGGCGCGCCTATGGCTACACCTTC. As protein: CASSQVVGGRAYGYTF.